The rows below give T cell receptor beta chains drawn from one sample of a study of Graves' ophthalmopathy and Graves' hyperthyroidism. TCRdb itself ran the multiplex PCR reads through MiXCR, one entry per CDR3 protein. The sample includes approximately 150,000 distinct CDR3 sequences, 39% of them seen just once. The sample consisted of peripheral blood. The source is a man aged 25-40 years with Graves' ophthalmopathy. CDR3s include the opening cysteine and the closing phenylalanine or tryptophan. D genes are given only for firm matches. Size tells how often a clone was seen (once, few, many) or the class of an expanded clone, and some rows leave it out.

abundance: many; v_gene: TRBV6-5; d_gene: -; j_gene: TRBJ2-7; CDR3aa: CASTMTVMGYEQYF; CDR3nt: TGTGCCAGTACGATGACGGTGATGGGCTACGAGCAGTACTTC
abundance: few; v_gene: TRBV6-5; d_gene: -; j_gene: TRBJ1-1; CDR3aa: CASSYAMNTEAFF; CDR3nt: TGTGCCAGCAGTTATGCAATGAACACTGAAGCTTTCTTT
abundance: many; v_gene: TRBV10-3; d_gene: TRBD2; j_gene: TRBJ2-7; CDR3aa: CAISEVLAGLYF; CDR3nt: TGTGCCATCAGTGAAGTACTAGCGGGACTGTACTTC
abundance: -; v_gene: TRBV7-3; d_gene: -; j_gene: TRBJ2-2; CDR3aa: CASSKGTYTGELFF; CDR3nt: TGTGCCAGCAGCAAAGGCACATACACCGGGGAGCTGTTTTTT
abundance: -; v_gene: TRBV11-2; d_gene: TRBD2; j_gene: TRBJ2-5; CDR3aa: CASSLDLGLAGVQGTQYF; CDR3nt: TGTGCCAGCAGCTTAGATCTGGGACTAGCGGGAGTACAGGGGACCCAGTACTTC
abundance: -; v_gene: TRBV27; d_gene: TRBD1; j_gene: TRBJ1-5; CDR3aa: CASSLWFGTGNQPQHF; CDR3nt: TGTGCCAGCAGTTTATGGTTCGGGACAGGGAATCAGCCCCAGCATTTT
abundance: many; v_gene: TRBV30; d_gene: -; j_gene: TRBJ2-5; CDR3aa: CAWSAQGGETQYF; CDR3nt: TGTGCCTGGAGTGCACAAGGCGGGGAGACCCAGTACTTC
abundance: -; v_gene: TRBV28; d_gene: -; j_gene: TRBJ2-7; CDR3aa: CASSPFSGNEQYF; CDR3nt: TGTGCCAGCAGTCCGTTTTCAGGGAACGAGCAGTACTTC
abundance: -; v_gene: TRBV6-1; d_gene: -; j_gene: TRBJ2-5; CDR3aa: CASSDRSPETQYF; CDR3nt: TGTGCCAGCAGCGACAGGTCTCCGGAGACCCAGTACTTC
abundance: many; v_gene: TRBV20-1; d_gene: -; j_gene: TRBJ1-6; CDR3aa: CSAAGTPSLDSPLHF; CDR3nt: TGCAGTGCGGCCGGGACTCCGTCCCTGGATTCACCCCTCCACTTT
abundance: -; v_gene: TRBV28; d_gene: -; j_gene: TRBJ2-5; CDR3aa: CASSPGQGGAETQYF; CDR3nt: TGTGCCAGCAGCCCCGGACAGGGAGGGGCAGAGACCCAGTACTTC
abundance: many; v_gene: TRBV6-1; d_gene: TRBD2; j_gene: TRBJ2-2; CDR3aa: CATMVRTSPPGELFF; CDR3nt: TGTGCCACAATGGTTCGGACTAGCCCCCCCGGGGAGCTGTTTTTT
abundance: many; v_gene: TRBV25-1; d_gene: -; j_gene: TRBJ2-6; CDR3aa: CASSELRTPGGANVLTF; CDR3nt: TGTGCCAGCAGTGAATTAAGGACCCCGGGGGGGGCCAACGTCCTGACTTTC